A single sample gave rise to the 32 T cell receptor beta chains below, sequenced in a study of T cell responses to AZD1222 COVID-19 vaccine. Using immunoSEQ multiplex PCR, the repertoire was profiled, and TCRdb retains in-frame clones only, with some absent. Of about 86,000 clones in the sample, over 75% were seen once. This sample comprised peripheral blood, obtained 28 days after the second AZD1222 dose. The receptors shown here come from an adult who received the AZD1222 COVID-19 vaccine.

The rearrangement uses TRBV19 and TRBJ2-2; a weak D match, TRBD2 (6 bases). The V gene's germline CDR1 is LNHDA and CDR2 SQIVND (reference sequence). V was shortened by 3 bases and J by 4 bases, with 15 bases between the two germline ends. This CDR3 spans 16 amino acids. The CDR3 region is CASSIPGGSGTGELFF. DNA for the CDR3: TGTGCCAGTAGTATCCCCGGGGGTAGCGGCACCGGGGAGCTGTTTTTT.

The chain is built from TRBV6-6 and TRBJ2-2, with D possibly being TRBD1 (6 bases). CDR3 length: 15 amino acids. Trimming cost V 2 bases and J 1 base, with 8 bases left between them. The V gene's germline CDR1 is MNHNY and CDR2 SVGAGI (reference sequence). DNA for the CDR3: TGTGCCAGCAGTTACGAGACAGGGAACACCGGGGAGCTGTTTTTT. Translation: CASSYETGNTGELFF.

The rearrangement joins TRBV5-1 to TRBJ1-2; no clear D gene. Deletions cut 2 bases from V and 8 bases from J, with 13 bases between. This CDR3 has 13 residues. CDR1 SGHRS and CDR2 YFSETQ come from the germline V gene. CDR3 bases: TGCGCCAGCAGCTTCGAGCGGCTTTGGGGCTACACCTTC. This translates into CASSFERLWGYTF.

The chain's CDR3 is CASSLVAGDVDTQYF. The CDR3 DNA is TGTGCCAGCAGCTTAGTAGCGGGAGACGTAGATACGCAGTATTTT. The V call is TRBV7-8, the J call TRBJ2-3; 9 nucleotides match TRBD2. The germline V gene encodes CDR1 SGHVS and CDR2 FQNEAQ. CDR3 length: 15 amino acids. V lost 1 base and J lost 5; bases outside the gene matches: 4.

This clone was picked up one time. The chain couples TRBV18 to TRBJ1-2, with a weak D call TRBD1 (5 bases). The CDR3 covers 16 residues. Germline V gene sequence: CDR1 KGHSH, CDR2 LQKENI. Trimming left V 3 bases short and J 4 bases short, with 18 bases between. This CDR3 is CASSPRAGLEVYGYTF. The CDR3 region has the DNA TGTGCCAGCTCACCCAGGGCAGGGCTTGAGGTCTATGGCTACACCTTC.

This chain joins TRBV6-6 and TRBJ1-5; no reliable D call. Trimming removed 5 bases from V and 0 bases from J, with 17 bases in between. Germline V gives CDR1 MNHNY, CDR2 SVGAGI (reference sequence). The CDR3 is made up of 17 amino acids. Written as DNA, the CDR3 is TGTGCCAGCAGTCCTGTTCCGCTGTCGTATAGCAATCAGCCCCAGCATTTT. This encodes CASSPVPLSYSNQPQHF.

The V call is TRBV19, the J call TRBJ2-1; TRBD1 or TRBD2 may be the D gene (5 bases each). Germline V gene lookup returns CDR1 LNHDA and CDR2 SQIVND (reference sequence). V lost 3 bases to trimming and J lost 6 bases, with 6 bases between them. This CDR3 is built from 12 residues. CDR3 sequence (DNA): TGTGCCAGTAGTATTGGGACCAATGAGCAGTTCTTC. Its translation: CASSIGTNEQFF.

The V and J genes are TRBV5-8 and TRBJ2-3; 9 bases agree with TRBD2. Germline CDR1 and CDR2: SGHTS and YDEGEE. V shed 1 base and J 1 base; nucleotides not matched to a gene: 7. The CDR3 is 17 amino acids. This chain's CDR3 is CASSLRGGALGTDTQYF. CDR3 DNA: TGTGCCAGCAGCTTGCGCGGGGGGGCCTTAGGCACAGATACGCAGTATTTT.

The V and J genes are TRBV3-1 (or the pseudogene TRBV3-2) and TRBJ2-1; D is possibly TRBD1 (5 bases). The CDR3 extends over 16 amino acids. Trimming took off 0 bases at V and 0 bases at J, with 9 bases between the two ends. Germline V gives CDR1 LGHDT, CDR2 YNNKEL (reference sequence). The CDR3 is CASSQDLRGSYNEQFF. CDR3 coding DNA: TGTGCCAGCAGCCAAGATCTTAGGGGCTCCTACAATGAGCAGTTCTTC.

The V and J genes are TRBV30 and TRBJ2-5; possible D gene TRBD1, 6 bases. Trimming left V 5 bases short and J 5 bases short, with 12 bases between. The CDR3 totals 12 residues. Germline V lookup: CDR1 GTSNPN, CDR2 SVGIG (reference sequence). The CDR3 protein is CAWGAGQETQYF. The DNA of the CDR3 is TGTGCCTGGGGGGCAGGACAGGAGACCCAGTACTTC.

This clone occurred once. The chain uses TRBV2 and TRBJ2-3; 10 bases are a match to TRBD2. Germline CDR1 SNHLY, CDR2 FYNNEI. The trim removed 6 bases at V and 1 base at J, leaving 4 bases unmatched. This CDR3 contains 15 residues. CDR3 in DNA: TGTGCCAGCAGCCTCCTAGCGGGGGGCACAGATACGCAGTATTTT. Amino acid sequence: CASSLLAGGTDTQYF.

This sequence joins TRBV30 and TRBJ1-1, with D unresolved. The CDR3 sequence is 13 residues long. The V and J ends lost 0 bases and 1 base respectively, with 6 bases between them. The V gene's germline CDR1 is GTSNPN and CDR2 SVGIG (reference sequence). In DNA, the CDR3 is TGTGCCTGGAGTGTATCGACGAACACTGAAGCTTTCTTT. It encodes CAWSVSTNTEAFF. Full variable domain (outside the CDR3, taken from reference TRBV30 and TRBJ1-1): SQTIHQWPATLVQPVGSPLSLECTVEGTSNPNLYWYRQAAGRGLQLLFYSVGIGQISSEVPQNLSASRPQDRQFILSSKKLLLSDSGFYLCAWSVSTNTEAFFGQGTRLTVV.

The chain is built from TRBV24-1 and TRBJ1-2, with a possible D match to TRBD1 (6 bases). With 0 bases removed from V and 2 bases from J, the gap between germline ends came to 9 bases. Germline lookup yields CDR1 KGHDR and CDR2 SFDVKD. The length of the CDR3 is 15 residues. The CDR3 here is CATSDLKGVNYGYTF. As DNA, the CDR3 is TGTGCCACCAGTGATTTGAAGGGGGTGAACTATGGCTACACCTTC.

This clone was observed once. The genes are TRBV5-1 and TRBJ1-3; 8 positions agree with TRBD1. The CDR3 is 15 amino acids. With V trimmed by 3 bases and J by 3 bases, 5 bases remained unmatched. Germline CDR1 SGHRS, CDR2 YFSETQ. DNA for the CDR3: TGCGCCAGCAGCTCCTCAGGGGGCATTGGAAACACCATATATTTT. The encoded protein is CASSSSGGIGNTIYF.

The chain employs TRBV6-6 and TRBJ2-2; D ambiguous. Germline V CDR1 and CDR2: MNHNY, SVGAGI (reference sequence). Deletions cut 2 bases from V and 2 bases from J, with 9 bases between. The length of the CDR3 is 15 residues. The CDR3 sequence: CASSYETPNTGELFF. The CDR3 nucleotides read TGTGCCAGCAGTTACGAGACACCAAACACCGGGGAGCTGTTTTTT.

V usage is TRBV7-9 and J usage is TRBJ2-7; either TRBD1 or TRBD2 may fit D (5 bases each). Per germline, CDR1 SEHNR and CDR2 FQNEAQ (reference sequence). The CDR3 is 14 residues long. The germline V and J ends were trimmed by 0 bases and 5 bases, with 11 bases remaining between them. The CDR3 here is CASSLAGDGDEQYF. CDR3 coding DNA: TGTGCCAGCAGCTTAGCAGGGGACGGTGACGAGCAGTACTTC.

The V gene is TRBV19, the J gene TRBJ1-3; D is possibly TRBD1 (6 bases). CDR1 is LNHDA, CDR2 SQIVND, per germline (reference sequence). V lost 0 bases, J lost 0 bases, and 12 bases lay in between. The CDR3 has 17 residues. CDR3 nucleotides: TGTGCCAGTAGTATAGATCCGGGACACTACTCTGGAAACACCATATATTTT. Amino acids: CASSIDPGHYSGNTIYF.

V gene TRBV27 combines with J gene TRBJ1-1; the D is unclear. Germline CDR1 reads MNHEY; CDR2 reads SMNVEV (reference sequence). CDR3 length equals 13 residues. With 3 bases removed from V and 4 bases from J, the gap between germline ends came to 9 bases. CDR3: CASSFGGSTEAFF. The DNA for the CDR3 is TGTGCCAGCAGTTTTGGAGGGAGCACTGAAGCTTTCTTT.

V usage is TRBV6-5 and J usage is TRBJ1-6, with D possibly matching TRBD1 (6 bases). Germline V lookup: CDR1 MNHEY, CDR2 SVGAGI. The CDR3 is made up of 15 amino acids. V lost 6 bases and J 7 bases, leaving 16 bases between the germline ends. CDR3 in DNA: TGTGCCAGCAGCTCCCAGGGGCTAGAGAATTCACCCCTCCACTTT. Its protein is CASSSQGLENSPLHF.

This clone was seen a handful of times. Other nucleotide sequences from this sample produce the same CDR3. The V gene is TRBV7-9, the J gene TRBJ2-3; D not resolved. This CDR3 spans 13 amino acids. CDR1 is SEHNR, CDR2 FQNEAQ, per germline (reference sequence). V lost 0 bases and J lost 3, with 4 bases in between. CDR3 protein: CASSLAVTDTQYF. In nucleotides, the CDR3 is TGTGCCAGCAGCTTAGCGGTAACAGATACGCAGTATTTT.

The chain uses TRBV7-8 and TRBJ1-2; the D is unclear. The CDR3 runs to 14 residues. V dropped 5 bases and J dropped 2 bases, with 12 bases sitting between them. Germline V CDR1 and CDR2: SGHVS, FQNEAQ. This CDR3 reads CASSPRENNYGYTF. The CDR3 DNA is TGTGCCAGCAGCCCCCGGGAGAACAACTATGGCTACACCTTC.

Only a few counts were recorded for this clone. The rearrangement joins TRBV5-4 to TRBJ2-7; the D is unclear. The CDR3 has 14 residues. Trimming took off 0 bases at V and 7 bases at J, with 14 bases between the two ends. In germline, CDR1 is SGHNT, CDR2 YYREEE (reference sequence). The CDR3 DNA is TGTGCCAGCAGCTTGGATGTAGGGTTGAGGGAGCAGTACTTC. As protein: CASSLDVGLREQYF.

The chain recombines TRBV7-9 with TRBJ1-1, with 11 bases that match TRBD1. The germline V gene has CDR1 SEHNR and CDR2 FQNEAQ (reference sequence). The CDR3 is 17 amino acids. V was clipped by 1 base and J by 0 bases; unmatched bases: 4. The CDR3 is CASSLGDRGVVNTEAFF. In DNA form, the CDR3 reads TGTGCCAGCAGCTTAGGGGACAGGGGGGTGGTGAACACTGAAGCTTTCTTT.

The chain joins TRBV5-1 to TRBJ2-5; 10 bases align to TRBD2. V lost 0 bases, J lost 5 bases, and 4 bases stayed unmatched. The germline gives CDR1 SGHRS, CDR2 YFSETQ. The CDR3 runs to 15 residues. The CDR3: CASSLALAGTETQYF. CDR3 bases: TGCGCCAGCAGCTTGGCACTAGCGGGAACGGAGACCCAGTACTTC.

V is TRBV6-5 and J is TRBJ1-6; perhaps TRBD1 as D (6 bases). V lost 8 bases, J lost 9 bases, and 23 bases lay in between. The CDR3 is 16 amino acids. Germline lookup yields CDR1 MNHEY and CDR2 SVGAGI. CDR3 DNA: TGTGCCAGCGGTTCGGACAGTCCTCGGATTACTTCACCCCTCCACTTT. It encodes CASGSDSPRITSPLHF.

The chain couples TRBV3-1 (or the pseudogene TRBV3-2) to TRBJ1-1; D not certain. Per the germline V gene, CDR1 is LGHDT and CDR2 is YNNKEL (reference sequence). V gave up 1 base and J gave up 0 bases, with 6 bases separating them. CDR3 length: 14 amino acids. CDR3 in amino acids: CASSQVPVNTEAFF. The CDR3 nucleotides read TGTGCCAGCAGCCAAGTTCCTGTGAACACTGAAGCTTTCTTT.

CDR3 DNA sequence: TGCGCCAGCAGCTTGGAACTAGGGGGTAGCAATGAGCAGTTCTTC. Its translation is CASSLELGGSNEQFF. V is TRBV5-1 and J is TRBJ2-1; D is perhaps TRBD1 (6 bases). The germline V gene has CDR1 SGHRS and CDR2 YFSETQ. V shed 0 bases and J shed 6 bases, with 13 bases lying between them. The length of the CDR3 is 15 residues.

The chain recombines TRBV5-1 with TRBJ1-1, with a possible D match to TRBD1 (5 bases). Germline values: CDR1 SGHRS, CDR2 YFSETQ. This CDR3 comprises 13 residues. V was cut by 2 bases and J by 1 base, with 6 bases left in between. In nucleotides, the CDR3 is TGCGCCAGCAGCTTAACAGGGAACACTGAAGCTTTCTTT. Its translation is CASSLTGNTEAFF.

The chain has TRBV6-5 and TRBJ1-2; TRBD1 matches at 9 bases. The V segment lost 8 bases and the J segment 5 bases; nucleotides outside the gene matches: 6. Germline values: CDR1 MNHEY, CDR2 SVGAGI. The CDR3 is made up of 13 amino acids. CDR3 coding DNA: TGTGCCAGCGCCTCCGGGACAGGGTATGGCTACACCTTC. Its protein product is CASASGTGYGYTF.

The CDR3 nucleotides are TGTGCCAGCAGTGAAGGTAGGAATCAGCCCCAGCATTTT. Protein sequence: CASSEGRNQPQHF. V is TRBV2 and J is TRBJ1-5, with D unresolved. From germline, CDR1 is SNHLY and CDR2 FYNNEI. This CDR3 comprises 13 residues. V dropped 1 base and J dropped 4 bases, with 5 bases sitting between them.

V is TRBV7-8 and J is TRBJ2-7, with 9 bases aligning to TRBD1. The J segment lost 5 bases and the V segment lost 7 bases, leaving 12 bases of the junction unmatched. The CDR3 sequence is 15 residues long. The germline V gene encodes CDR1 SGHVS and CDR2 FQNEAQ. CDR3 amino acids: CASTTRRDRAHEQYF. The CDR3 DNA reads TGTGCCAGCACCACACGCCGGGACAGGGCCCACGAGCAGTACTTC.

This clone was observed a single time. The rearrangement joins TRBV4-3 to TRBJ2-3, with TRBD1 as a possible D gene (6 bases). The germline V gene encodes CDR1 LGHNA and CDR2 YSLEER. V dropped 1 base and J dropped 6 bases, with 8 bases sitting between them. The CDR3 extends over 13 amino acids. CDR3 protein: CASSQGTVDTQYF. As DNA, the CDR3 is TGCGCCAGCAGCCAAGGGACAGTTGATACGCAGTATTTT.